This entry describes one TCR beta chain. The antigen is not known. Using unique molecular identifiers, the investigators prepared the TCRbeta library. Each CDR3 protein gets one entry after TCRdb re-called the PCR reads with MiXCR. The sample holds 600,000 or so distinct CDR3 sequences, 23% seen once. The CDR3 consists of 16 residues. Deletions cut 0 bases from V and 6 bases from J, with 15 bases between. Germline-derived CDR1 and CDR2 are LNHNV and YYDKDF (reference sequence). The source of the sample is a study of T-cell reconstitution after alpha-beta-depleted transplantation in children. Overall study findings and caveats: Expanded graft clones, several hundred of them, were reportedly the source of alpha-beta T cells about two months after transplant. Certain patients had high TCRbeta diversity at day 60, and it came from recipient T cells and thymic progenitors that survived.

The material sequenced was PBMCs, mostly from graft donor cells, taken 360 days after TCRalphabeta/CD19-depleted stem cell transplant. The source of this sequence is a boy less than two years old who had a stem cell transplant for acute myeloid leukemia, so the T cells may come from the graft donor. The rearrangement joins TRBV15 to TRBJ1-5, with D hard to call. CDR3 region: CATSRDRGGWTQPQHF. As DNA, the CDR3 is TGTGCCACCAGCAGAGATCGGGGAGGGTGGACTCAGCCCCAGCATTTT.